Shown below are 20 T cell receptor beta chains from a single sample sequenced in a study of blood T cell repertoires in COVID-19. Profiling relied on immunoSEQ multiplex PCR, and the TCRdb table lists in-frame clones only, not all of them. The sample records about 160,000 clones, around 86% being singletons. The specimen was peripheral blood. These receptors came from a man between 65 and 80 years old with acute or convalescent COVID-19.

This rearrangement joins TRBV6-1 to TRBJ1-4; 10 bases align to TRBD1. The CDR3 totals 19 residues. Unmatched junction bases numbered 16, after V lost 4 bases and J lost 5 bases. Germline assignment: CDR1 MNHNS and CDR2 SASEGT. CDR3 in DNA: TGTGCCAGCAGTGGGACAGGGGGTTTTGTAAGAATGGGGAATGAAAAACTGTTTTTT. This gives the protein CASSGTGGFVRMGNEKLFF.

The chain combines TRBV5-6 with TRBJ2-2; TRBD1 is a possible D gene (6 bases). V was trimmed by 0 bases and J by 0 bases, leaving 12 bases between them. In germline, CDR1 is SGHDT, CDR2 YYEEEE. The CDR3 extends over 17 amino acids. CDR3 DNA: TGTGCCAGCAGCTTGGCCGGGACACCAGCGAACACCGGGGAGCTGTTTTTT. The encoded protein is CASSLAGTPANTGELFF.

The chain uses TRBV6-5 and TRBJ2-2; TRBD1 might be the D (6 bases). Per the germline V gene, CDR1 is MNHEY and CDR2 is SVGAGI. V lost 7 bases and J 6 bases, leaving 12 bases between the germline ends. The CDR3 has 13 amino acids. DNA of the CDR3: TGTGCCAGCACCCGGGACATCTCCGGGGAGCTGTTTTTT. It translates to CASTRDISGELFF.

This chain joins TRBV18 and TRBJ1-3; D unresolved. Germline CDR1 KGHSH, CDR2 LQKENI. Trimming removed 3 bases from V and 0 bases from J, with 9 bases in between. The CDR3 covers 15 residues. The CDR3: CASSPPGYSGNTIYF. The DNA for the CDR3 is TGTGCCAGCTCACCCCCGGGTTACTCTGGAAACACCATATATTTT.

This chain uses TRBV9 with TRBJ2-1; TRBD2 might be the D (5 bases). Germline values: CDR1 SGDLS, CDR2 YYNGEE. Deletions cut 2 bases from V and 6 bases from J, with 15 bases between. The CDR3 runs 15 residues. CDR3 in amino acids: CASSVASKSFNEQFF. In DNA, the CDR3 is TGTGCCAGCAGCGTGGCTAGCAAGAGCTTCAATGAGCAGTTCTTC.

The V and J genes are TRBV28 and TRBJ2-7; 7 positions agree with TRBD1. Germline CDR1 MDHEN, CDR2 SYDVKM. The CDR3 is made up of 12 amino acids. The J segment lost 5 bases and the V segment lost 6 bases, leaving 4 bases of the junction unmatched. The CDR3 bases are TGTGCCAGCAGACAGGGGTACAACGAGCAGTACTTC. The encoded protein is CASRQGYNEQYF. The full variable domain, completed using reference TRBV28 and TRBJ2-7, is DVKVTQSSRYLVKRTGEKVFLECVQDMDHENMFWYRQDPGLGLRLIYFSYDVKMKEKGDIPEGYSVSREKKERFSLILESASTNQTSMYLCASRQGYNEQYFGPGTRLTVT.

This sequence joins TRBV7-3 and TRBJ2-1, with a tentative D call TRBD2 (5 bases). The germline V and J ends were trimmed by 5 bases and 7 bases, with 15 bases remaining between them. The CDR3 is made up of 14 amino acids. The V gene's germline CDR1 is SGHTA and CDR2 FQGTGA. DNA for the CDR3: TGTGCCAGCAGCCTGGGAGCATTTTCAAATGAGCAGTTCTTC. Translation gives CASSLGAFSNEQFF.

V usage is TRBV7-9 and J usage is TRBJ1-1; weak D call: TRBD1 (5 bases). The V end was cut by 2 bases, the J end by 1 base, with 8 bases between. The germline V gene encodes CDR1 SEHNR and CDR2 FQNEAQ (reference sequence). The CDR3 covers 14 residues. CDR3 in amino acids: CASSLKGQNTEAFF. The CDR3 region has the DNA TGTGCCAGCAGCTTAAAGGGGCAGAACACTGAAGCTTTCTTT.

The J gene is TRBJ2-3, the V gene TRBV5-1; 8 nucleotides align to TRBD2. This CDR3 spans 14 amino acids. The germline V gene encodes CDR1 SGHRS and CDR2 YFSETQ. Unmatched junction bases numbered 4, after V lost 3 bases and J lost 4 bases. This chain's CDR3 is CASSWTSPADTQYF. The CDR3 nucleotides are TGCGCCAGCAGCTGGACTAGCCCCGCAGATACGCAGTATTTT.

This clone was found a few times. The chain links TRBV19 to TRBJ2-7; 8 nucleotides align to TRBD1. The CDR3 is made up of 14 amino acids. Germline V gene data show CDR1 as LNHDA and CDR2 as SQIVND (reference sequence). V shed 7 bases, J shed 3 bases, and the junction held 8 bases outside the gene matches. As DNA, the CDR3 is TGTGCCAGTACCCCGACAGGGGCTGGCTACGAGCAGTACTTC. Protein product: CASTPTGAGYEQYF.

This rearrangement joins TRBV28 to TRBJ2-7, with a possible D match to TRBD1 (6 bases). V lost 4 bases, J lost 4 bases, and 11 bases lay in between. CDR1 is MDHEN, CDR2 SYDVKM, per germline. The CDR3 totals 13 residues. CDR3 loop: CASSSPRGYEQYF. DNA for the CDR3: TGTGCCAGCAGTTCGCCGAGGGGGTACGAGCAGTACTTC. Full variable domain (rest looked up from reference TRBV28 and TRBJ2-7): DVKVTQSSRYLVKRTGEKVFLECVQDMDHENMFWYRQDPGLGLRLIYFSYDVKMKEKGDIPEGYSVSREKKERFSLILESASTNQTSMYLCASSSPRGYEQYFGPGTRLTVT.

The chain recombines TRBV5-5 with TRBJ1-2, with a weak D call TRBD1 (5 bases). The CDR3 is 15 residues long. V lost 0 bases and J 0 bases, leaving 9 bases between the germline ends. From germline, CDR1 is SGHKS and CDR2 YYEKEE (reference sequence). The CDR3 coding sequence is TGTGCCAGCAGCTTGGTTGGACAATCTAACTATGGCTACACCTTC. Protein sequence: CASSLVGQSNYGYTF. Filled out from reference TRBV5-5 and TRBJ1-2, the complete variable domain reads DAGVTQSPTHLIKTRGQQVTLRCSPISGHKSVSWYQQVLGQGPQFIFQYYEKEERGRGNFPDRFSARQFPNYSSELNVNALLLGDSALYLCASSLVGQSNYGYTFGSGTRLTVV.

There are a few counts of this clone. This chain joins TRBV19 and TRBJ2-6; D is possibly TRBD2 (5 bases). Trimming shortened V by 3 bases and J by 1 base, and 13 bases separated the two germline ends. The germline V gene encodes CDR1 LNHDA and CDR2 SQIVND (reference sequence). CDR3 length: 17 amino acids. This CDR3 reads CASSISSRGSGANVLTF. CDR3 DNA: TGTGCCAGTAGTATTAGTTCTCGGGGATCTGGGGCCAACGTCCTGACTTTC.

This chain connects TRBV7-2 to TRBJ1-6; TRBD1 matches at 7 bases. The CDR3 length is 16 residues. From germline, CDR1 is SGHTA and CDR2 FQGNSA. J was trimmed by 4 bases and V by 5 bases; bases with no gene match: 8. CDR3 sequence (DNA): TGTGCCAGCAGCCCTCTAGGGACAGATTATAATTCACCCCTCCACTTT. Protein sequence: CASSPLGTDYNSPLHF.

The rearrangement uses TRBV7-8 and TRBJ2-1, with 9 bases that match TRBD2. This CDR3 spans 16 amino acids. Germline-derived CDR1 and CDR2 are SGHVS and FQNEAQ. V lost 2 bases and J lost 1; bases outside the gene matches: 3. Here the CDR3 DNA reads TGTGCCAGCAGCTTACGGCGGGAGGGGTCCTACAATGAGCAGTTCTTC. Its protein product is CASSLRREGSYNEQFF.

The chain combines TRBV5-4 with TRBJ2-1, with 7 bases matching TRBD2. This CDR3 is 15 amino acids long. V lost 0 bases, J lost 7 bases, and 7 bases stayed unmatched. Looked up from germline, CDR1 is SGHNT and CDR2 is YYREEE (reference sequence). The CDR3 DNA is TGTGCCAGCAGCTTGGACCCGGGAGGTGGGAATGAGCAGTTCTTC. This encodes CASSLDPGGGNEQFF. Using reference TRBV5-4 and TRBJ2-1 for the parts outside the CDR3, the full variable domain is ETGVTQSPTHLIKTRGQQVTLRCSSQSGHNTVSWYQQALGQGPQFIFQYYREEENGRGNFPPRFSGLQFPNYSSELNVNALELDDSALYLCASSLDPGGGNEQFFGPGTRLTVL.

This chain uses TRBV6-5 with TRBJ2-5; D not certain. Germline CDR1 reads MNHEY; CDR2 reads SVGAGI. Trimming left V 5 bases short and J 1 base short, with 5 bases between. This CDR3 spans 12 amino acids. The CDR3 DNA is TGTGCCAGCAGTACAAGCCAAGAGACCCAGTACTTC. Translating gives CASSTSQETQYF.

The chain joins TRBV7-8 to TRBJ2-7; D is possibly TRBD1 (5 bases). The CDR3 is made up of 13 amino acids. Germline V CDR1 and CDR2: SGHVS, FQNEAQ. Between the trimmed V and J ends, which lost 5 bases and 2 bases, there was a span of 10 bases. The CDR3 is CASSVDTTYEQYF. As DNA, the CDR3 is TGTGCCAGCAGCGTGGACACTACCTACGAGCAGTACTTC. The full variable domain, completed using reference TRBV7-8 and TRBJ2-7, is GAGVSQSPRYKVAKRGQDVALRCDPISGHVSLFWYQQALGQGPEFLTYFQNEAQLDKSGLPSDRFFAERPEGSVSTLKIQRTQQEDSAVYLCASSVDTTYEQYFGPGTRLTVT.

This chain joins TRBV18 and TRBJ2-1; TRBD1 is a possible D gene (6 bases). In germline, CDR1 is KGHSH, CDR2 LQKENI. CDR3 length: 16 residues. V lost 1 base and J lost 8, with 18 bases in between. CDR3 sequence reads: CASSPRTATLGDEQFF. In DNA, the CDR3 is TGTGCCAGCTCACCACGGACAGCCACCTTAGGTGATGAGCAGTTCTTC.

The count of this clone is one. The rearrangement uses TRBV28 and TRBJ2-1; TRBD2 matches at 10 bases. CDR1 and CDR2 (germline): MDHEN, SYDVKM. V trimming: 5 bases; J trimming: 9 bases; junction bases outside the gene matches: 19. This CDR3 spans 18 amino acids. The CDR3 is CASSPPGLAGVLLREQFF. CDR3 coding DNA: TGTGCCAGCAGTCCGCCAGGGCTAGCGGGAGTTCTTCTTCGTGAGCAGTTCTTC.